The 17 T cell receptor beta chains below all came from one sample that was sequenced in a study of early T cells in non-severe SARS-CoV-2 infection. MiXCR was run by TCRdb on the 5' RACE reads, yielding one entry per CDR3 protein. The data contain fewer than 65,000 distinct CDR3 sequences, 8.5% to 10% of them singletons. The input for sequencing was whole blood, taken at baseline. These receptors were obtained from an adult who was a healthcare worker with PCR-confirmed SARS-CoV-2 infection or an uninfected control (not recorded which).

This sequence joins TRBV4-1 and TRBJ2-1; maybe TRBD2 (6 bases). Between the trimmed V and J ends, which lost 5 bases and 2 bases, there was a span of 19 bases. This CDR3 contains 17 residues. Per germline, CDR1 MGHRA and CDR2 YSYEKL. CDR3 amino acids: CASSKGRQAGPYNEQFF. CDR3 in DNA: TGCGCCAGCAGCAAGGGTCGGCAAGCGGGTCCCTACAATGAGCAGTTCTTC.

A few counts support this clonotype. This rearrangement joins TRBV27 to TRBJ1-1, with 7 bases identical to TRBD1. The V gene's germline CDR1 is MNHEY and CDR2 SMNVEV (reference sequence). V was pared by 2 bases and J by 0 bases, with 3 bases of the junction left unmatched. This CDR3 is built from 15 residues. DNA of the CDR3: TGTGCCAGCAGTTTACGGACAGGTGTGAACACTGAAGCTTTCTTT. Protein sequence: CASSLRTGVNTEAFF.

The gene calls are TRBV11-2 and TRBJ2-4; D call uncertain. The CDR3 is made up of 13 amino acids. Trimming removed 6 bases from V and 7 bases from J, with 13 bases in between. Germline loops: CDR1 SGHAT, CDR2 FQNNGV. The CDR3 loop reads CASSSVPPNIQYF. As DNA, the CDR3 is TGTGCCAGCAGTTCCGTCCCCCCGAACATTCAGTACTTC.

This clonotype was recorded at least ten times. The rearrangement joins TRBV5-1 to TRBJ1-6, with TRBD1 as a possible D gene (6 bases). V lost 1 base and J lost 7, with 12 bases in between. CDR3 length equals 15 residues. CDR1 is SGHRS, CDR2 YFSETQ, per germline. The CDR3 reads CASSLFGTSNSPLHF. The CDR3 DNA is TGCGCCAGCAGCTTGTTCGGGACATCAAATTCACCCCTCCACTTT.

In its sample, this clonotype was seen a few times. An end of the junction does not agree with germline; a read error may underlie this. The chain uses TRBV13 and TRBJ1-1; D is ambiguous. CDR1 PRHDT and CDR2 FYEKMQ come from the germline V gene (reference sequence). There are 13 residues in the CDR3. The CDR3 spells CASSPTGNAEAFF. Written as DNA, the CDR3 is TGTGCCAGCAGCCCTACTGGGAACGCTGAAGCTTTCTTT.

CDR3 amino acids: CASSNPSSQRLNEQFF. The CDR3 bases are TGTGCCAGCAGCAACCCCTCGAGCCAGCGCCTTAATGAGCAGTTCTTC. This sequence joins TRBV11-3 and TRBJ2-1, with D hard to call. The CDR3 covers 16 residues. Germline V gene sequence: CDR1 SGHNT, CDR2 YENEEA. With 5 bases removed from V and 7 bases from J, the gap between germline ends came to 21 bases. Looking up the rest from reference TRBV11-3 and TRBJ2-1 gives the full variable domain: EAGVVQSPRYKIIEKKQPVAFWCNPISGHNTLYWYLQNLGQGPELLIRYENEEAVDDSQLPKDRFSAERLKGVDSTLKIQPAELGDSAVYLCASSNPSSQRLNEQFFGPGTRLTVL.

This clonotype appeared many times. The chain recombines TRBV7-6 with TRBJ2-1; D uncertain. CDR1 and CDR2 from the germline V gene are SGHVS and FNYEAQ. Trimming left V 2 bases short and J 5 bases short, with 10 bases between. This CDR3 has 14 amino acids. CDR3 nucleotides: TGTGCCAGCAGCTTAAGGTACTCTCACAATGAGCAGTTCTTC. Encoded protein: CASSLRYSHNEQFF.

This clonotype turned up a few times. The gene calls are TRBV4-1 and TRBJ2-2, with D uncertain. CDR1 and CDR2 (germline): MGHRA, YSYEKL. This CDR3 spans 16 amino acids. Trimming cost V 1 base and J 4 bases, with 13 bases left between them. The CDR3 loop is CASSQGPVRGTGELFF. The DNA of the CDR3 is TGCGCCAGCAGCCAAGGACCCGTCCGAGGCACCGGGGAGCTGTTTTTT.

The V and J genes are TRBV3-1 and TRBJ1-4; maybe TRBD1 (5 bases). The CDR3 runs to 15 residues. Germline V gene lookup returns CDR1 LGHDT and CDR2 YNNKEL (reference sequence). Trimming removed 1 base at V and 4 bases at J, with 10 bases between. The CDR3 DNA follows: TGTGCCAGCAGCCAAGGCCGACAGAATAATGAAAAACTGTTTTTT. Protein: CASSQGRQNNEKLFF.

This clonotype was found a few times. The rearrangement joins TRBV7-8 to TRBJ1-2; no clear D gene. The CDR3 extends over 15 amino acids. Germline assignment: CDR1 SGHVS and CDR2 FQNEAQ. V lost 3 bases, J lost 0 bases, and 11 bases lay in between. The CDR3 nucleotides are TGTGCCAGCAGCTTGGCGACGGGAGCTAACTATGGCTACACCTTC. Its protein product is CASSLATGANYGYTF.

The chain combines TRBV2 with TRBJ2-1; D might be TRBD1 (6 bases). V dropped 6 bases and J dropped 7 bases, with 16 bases sitting between them. The germline gives CDR1 SNHLY, CDR2 FYNNEI. The CDR3 consists of 14 residues. The CDR3 loop is CASRGTYLRNEQFF. CDR3 sequence (DNA): TGTGCCAGCAGGGGGACATATCTCCGAAATGAGCAGTTCTTC.

This clonotype was seen at least ten times. This chain uses TRBV19 with TRBJ2-1, with 9 bases that match TRBD2. Germline-derived CDR1 and CDR2 are LNHDA and SQIVND (reference sequence). The CDR3 length is 15 residues. V shed 3 bases and J 7 bases; nucleotides not matched to a gene: 7. The DNA for the CDR3 is TGTGCCAGTAGTATGGGTAGCGGGGGCATTAATGAGCAGTTCTTC. Translation gives CASSMGSGGINEQFF.

This clonotype was counted between two and nine times. The chain couples TRBV9 to TRBJ1-2; tentative D call: TRBD1 (6 bases). There are 14 residues in the CDR3. Trimming cost V 1 base and J 7 bases, with 14 bases left between them. The V gene's germline CDR1 is SGDLS and CDR2 YYNGEE. CDR3 bases: TGTGCCAGCAGCGTAATAGGGGGTAGTTCTGGCTACACCTTC. This translates into CASSVIGGSSGYTF. Filled out from reference TRBV9 and TRBJ1-2, the complete variable domain reads DSGVTQTPKHLITATGQRVTLRCSPRSGDLSVYWYQQSLDQGLQFLIQYYNGEERAKGNILERFSAQQFPDLHSELNLSSLELGDSALYFCASSVIGGSSGYTFGSGTRLTVV.

This clonotype was seen a few times. The chain couples TRBV29-1 to TRBJ2-1; D may be TRBD1 or TRBD2 (5 bases each). V was pared by 6 bases and J by 2 bases, with 23 bases between. CDR3 size: 17 residues. Germline CDR1 is SQVTM and CDR2 is ANQGSEA. This CDR3 reads CSVMGPAGGATYNEQFF. DNA of the CDR3: TGCAGCGTGATGGGACCCGCTGGGGGAGCAACCTACAATGAGCAGTTCTTC.

V and J are TRBV12-3 or TRBV12-4 and TRBJ1-2, with D unclear. Between the trimmed V and J ends, which lost 1 base and 3 bases, there was a span of 0 bases. The CDR3 covers 11 residues. The CDR3 here is CASSLDYGYTF. The CDR3 DNA reads TGTGCCAGCAGTTTAGACTATGGCTACACCTTC.

The chain is built from TRBV7-8 and TRBJ1-1; D gene ambiguous. CDR3 length equals 14 residues. CDR1 is SGHVS, CDR2 FQNEAQ, per germline. Trimming removed 4 bases from V and 5 bases from J, with 14 bases in between. The CDR3 spells CASSSEVAWTEAFF. The CDR3 region has the DNA TGTGCCAGCAGCTCCGAGGTGGCGTGGACTGAAGCTTTCTTT.

This clonotype came up a few times. This sequence joins TRBV12-5 and TRBJ2-1; 9 bases agree with TRBD2. The V gene end was trimmed by 5 bases and the J gene end by 2 bases; junction bases not matched to a gene: 7. Germline CDR1 and CDR2: LGHNT and FRNRAP. The CDR3 extends over 16 amino acids. CDR3 sequence (DNA): TGTGCTAGTGGTACCAGTGCGGGAGGGGCCTACAATGAGCAGTTCTTC. Protein: CASGTSAGGAYNEQFF.